This entry features one TCR beta chain sequence. Its antigen remains unknown. Researchers barred patients who had uncontrolled infection, other autoimmune disease, pregnancy or lactation. Diagnoses were made from clinical symptoms, serum measures (thyroxine and TRAb), thyroid ultrasound and orbital computed tomography. Amplification of TCR beta CDR3 regions was performed using RNA transcripts as template. Researchers ran a first-round RT-PCR on the TCR CDR3 using the HTBI primer set. TCRdb processed the multiplex PCR reads anew with MiXCR; each CDR3 protein has one entry. This table has 600,000 or so distinct CDR3 sequences, roughly 46% appearing once. These data belong to a study of T cells in Graves' hyperthyroidism and ophthalmopathy. The study's findings and limits: Researchers found most expanded thyroid clonotypes above 0.001 in blood as well.

The sample was peripheral blood or thyroid tissue (not recorded which). The TCR was taken from a woman under 30 with Graves' hyperthyroidism.

The CDR3 protein is CATSSAYNEQFF. For the CDR3, the DNA is TGTGCCACCAGCAGTGCTTACAATGAGCAGTTCTTC. This chain joins TRBV15 and TRBJ2-5; no reliable D call. The last part of the DNA fits TRBJ2-1 better; the J call may be wrong. This CDR3 has 12 amino acids. The germline gives CDR1 LNHNV, CDR2 YYDKDF (reference sequence).